These 30 T cell receptor beta chains share one sample of origin, sequenced in a study of T cells in Graves' hyperthyroidism and ophthalmopathy. It was RNA transcripts that yielded the amplified TCR beta CDR3 regions. The HTBI primer set drove a first-round RT-PCR of the TCR CDR3. TCRdb recomputed calls from the multiplex PCR reads with MiXCR, one row per CDR3 protein. The sample includes 600,000 or so distinct CDR3 sequences, roughly 16% seen only once; the top ten take 3.5% to 4%. Sequenced: blood. All receptors derive from a woman in her 30s with Graves' hyperthyroidism.

This chain links TRBV28 with TRBJ2-1; 9 nucleotides match TRBD2. Germline CDR1 MDHEN, CDR2 SYDVKM. This CDR3 is built from 14 residues. V dropped 5 bases and J dropped 9; count of bases not matched to a gene: 8. The CDR3 loop reads CASSISGRSSEQFF. The CDR3 DNA sequence: TGTGCCAGCAGTATTAGCGGGAGAAGTTCTGAGCAGTTCTTC.

This clonotype was observed a handful of times. The V and J genes are TRBV13 and TRBJ1-1; D gene unclear. This CDR3 has 12 residues. The V end was cut by 5 bases, the J end by 7 bases, with 11 bases between. CDR1 and CDR2 from the germline V gene are PRHDT and FYEKMQ (reference sequence). As DNA, the CDR3 is TGTGCCAGCAGCGAAAAGACAATTGAAGCTTTCTTT. Its protein is CASSEKTIEAFF. The variable domain in full, completed from reference TRBV13 and TRBJ1-1, reads AAGVIQSPRHLIKEKRETATLKCYPIPRHDTVYWYQQGPGQDPQFLISFYEKMQSDKGSIPDRFSAQQFSDYHSELNMSSLELGDSALYFCASSEKTIEAFFGQGTRLTVV.

Only a few counts were recorded for this clonotype. In DNA, the CDR3 is TGTGCCAGTAGTATAGGGCCAGGGAGGCCTCAGCCCCAGCATTTT. Protein sequence: CASSIGPGRPQPQHF. This chain links TRBV19 with TRBJ1-5; possible D gene TRBD1, 5 bases. Per germline, CDR1 LNHDA and CDR2 SQIVND (reference sequence). This CDR3 spans 15 amino acids. Between the trimmed V and J ends, which lost 1 base and 6 bases, there was a span of 13 bases. Using reference TRBV19 and TRBJ1-5 for the parts outside the CDR3, the full variable domain is DGGITQSPKYLFRKEGQNVTLSCEQNLNHDAMYWYRQDPGQGLRLIYYSQIVNDFQKGDIAEGYSVSREKKESFPLTVTSAQKNPTAFYLCASSIGPGRPQPQHFGDGTRLSIL.

Many counts were recorded for this clonotype. The chain employs TRBV12-3 or TRBV12-4 and TRBJ2-1; the match to TRBD2 covers 8 bases. The CDR3 is 15 residues long. V dropped 4 bases and J dropped 2; count of bases not matched to a gene: 4. The CDR3 DNA reads as TGTGCCAGCAGTTCGTCAGCGGGGGCCTACAATGAGCAGTTCTTC. It codes for CASSSSAGAYNEQFF.

This clonotype came up many times. This rearrangement joins TRBV6-1 to TRBJ2-1, with 10 bases identical to TRBD1. This CDR3 contains 15 residues. In germline, CDR1 is MNHNS, CDR2 SASEGT. The V and J ends lost 6 bases and 5 bases, in that order; junction bases with no gene match: 7. CDR3 sequence: CASRKPGTGDNEQFF. The CDR3 DNA reads as TGTGCCAGCAGAAAGCCCGGGACAGGGGACAATGAGCAGTTCTTC.

This clonotype was counted at least ten times. The chain joins TRBV28 to TRBJ1-5, with 12 positions matching TRBD1. Germline assignment: CDR1 MDHEN and CDR2 SYDVKM. The CDR3 is 15 residues long. The ends lost 5 bases at V and 5 bases at J; junction bases unmatched: 4. As DNA, the CDR3 is TGTGCCAGCAGTCTGGGGACAGGGGGCCATCAGCCCCAGCATTTT. This encodes CASSLGTGGHQPQHF.

There are a few counts of this clonotype. The chain combines TRBV7-9 with TRBJ2-5; D possibly corresponds to TRBD1 (6 bases). The V end was cut by 3 bases, the J end by 2 bases, with 13 bases between. Germline CDR1 SEHNR, CDR2 FQNEAQ (reference sequence). This CDR3 has 15 residues. CDR3 nucleotides: TGTGCCAGCAGCTTCAGGGGTTATGGGCAAGAGACCCAGTACTTC. It yields the protein CASSFRGYGQETQYF.

Ten or more counts support this clonotype. CDR3 nucleotides: TGTGCCAGCAGTTTAATGCTCGCGGATACGCAGTATTTT. This encodes CASSLMLADTQYF. The V gene is TRBV28, the J gene TRBJ2-3; D gene uncertain. The CDR3 covers 13 residues. CDR1 and CDR2 (germline): MDHEN, SYDVKM. The V end lost 2 bases, the J end lost 6 bases, and 9 bases lay between the germline ends.

CDR3: CASSFGQAQGEQYF. CDR3 DNA sequence: TGTGCCAGCAGTTTCGGACAGGCCCAGGGTGAGCAGTACTTC. This chain joins TRBV27 and TRBJ2-7; TRBD1 aligns across 7 bases. V lost 3 bases and J lost 7; bases outside the gene matches: 9. The V gene's germline CDR1 is MNHEY and CDR2 SMNVEV (reference sequence). The CDR3 covers 14 residues.

This clonotype was detected ten times or more. The V call is TRBV28, the J call TRBJ1-2; no firm D call. V dropped 6 bases and J dropped 6 bases, with 14 bases sitting between them. From germline, CDR1 is MDHEN and CDR2 SYDVKM. This CDR3 is built from 13 residues. The CDR3 sequence: CASRIRSSDGYTF. CDR3 coding DNA: TGTGCCAGCAGGATCAGGAGCTCAGATGGCTACACCTTC.

This clonotype came up a few times. V is TRBV6-6 and J is TRBJ2-1, with D perhaps matching TRBD2 (6 bases). Deletions cut 1 base from V and 5 bases from J, with 15 bases between. This CDR3 is 16 amino acids long. Germline CDR1 reads MNHNY; CDR2 reads SVGAGI (reference sequence). CDR3 nucleotide sequence: TGTGCCAGCAGTTACTTTCCTGGCGGGGCCAACAATGAGCAGTTCTTC. Its protein product is CASSYFPGGANNEQFF.

DNA of the CDR3: TGCAGCGCCTCCTTTAGCGCCACAGATACGCAGTATTTT. This translates into CSASFSATDTQYF. The genes are TRBV29-1 and TRBJ2-3, with a possible D match to TRBD2 (5 bases). Looked up from germline, CDR1 is SQVTM and CDR2 is ANQGSEA. V shed 7 bases and J shed 2 bases, with 13 bases lying between them. This CDR3 contains 13 residues.

This clonotype was found a few times. The V gene is TRBV20-1, the J gene TRBJ1-2; no clear D. Trimming removed 5 bases from V and 4 bases from J, with 26 bases in between. The CDR3 length is 17 residues. In germline, CDR1 is DFQATT, CDR2 SNEGSKA (reference sequence). The chain's CDR3 is CSAFQWEDAQRPYGYTF. The CDR3 DNA sequence: TGCAGTGCTTTCCAATGGGAGGACGCTCAAAGGCCCTATGGCTACACCTTC.

The sample holds many counts of this clonotype. The rearrangement joins TRBV7-2 to TRBJ2-7, with 8 bases aligning to TRBD2. Per the germline V gene, CDR1 is SGHTA and CDR2 is FQGNSA. This CDR3 is 16 amino acids long. The V segment lost 0 bases and the J segment 1 base; nucleotides outside the gene matches: 5. CDR3 protein: CASSLAPTSGSYEQYF. CDR3 sequence (DNA): TGTGCCAGCAGCTTAGCTCCCACTAGCGGTTCCTACGAGCAGTACTTC. The variable domain in full, completed from reference TRBV7-2 and TRBJ2-7, reads GAGVSQSPSNKVTEKGKDVELRCDPISGHTALYWYRQSLGQGLEFLIYFQGNSAPDKSGLPSDRFSAERTGGSVSTLTIQRTQQEDSAVYLCASSLAPTSGSYEQYFGPGTRLTVT.

The rearrangement links TRBV6-5 to TRBJ1-2; 8 nucleotides agree with TRBD1. CDR3 length equals 16 residues. Germline V CDR1 and CDR2: MNHEY, SVGAGI. V trimming: 2 bases; J trimming: 3 bases; junction bases outside the gene matches: 8. The CDR3 DNA is TGTGCCAGCAGTTACGGGGGGGCAGGGGGCGACTATGGCTACACCTTC. This codes for CASSYGGAGGDYGYTF.

Remarks on this clonotype: This clone may be a read error of a much larger clone one base away. The chain combines TRBV27 with TRBJ1-4; maybe TRBD1 (5 bases). The CDR3 covers 13 residues. The germline V gene has CDR1 MNHEY and CDR2 SMNVEV (reference sequence). The CDR3 loop is CTSTDRPNEKLFF. As DNA, the CDR3 is TGTACCAGCACCGACAGACCTAATGAAAAACTGTTTTTT.

This clonotype has more than one count but fewer than ten. The chain carries TRBV6-1 and TRBJ2-6; D is undetermined. Germline lookup yields CDR1 MNHNS and CDR2 SASEGT. V was pared by 6 bases and J by 0 bases, with 6 bases between. The CDR3 consists of 14 residues. In nucleotides, the CDR3 is TGTGCCAGCAGCCAGTCCTCTGGGGCCAACGTCCTGACTTTC. The encoded protein is CASSQSSGANVLTF.

In this sample, this clonotype turned up once. The chain joins TRBV11-2 to TRBJ2-5; perhaps TRBD2 as D (6 bases). CDR3 length: 15 residues. V lost 4 bases to trimming and J lost 7 bases, with 19 bases between them. Germline V lookup: CDR1 SGHAT, CDR2 FQNNGV. The CDR3 loop is CASSSRGLVGGTQYF. The CDR3 DNA sequence: TGTGCCAGCAGCTCGAGGGGTTTGGTCGGGGGGACCCAGTACTTC. Filled out from reference TRBV11-2 and TRBJ2-5, the complete variable domain reads EAGVAQSPRYKIIEKRQSVAFWCNPISGHATLYWYQQILGQGPKLLIQFQNNGVVDDSQLPKDRFSAERLKGVDSTLKIQPAKLEDSAVYLCASSSRGLVGGTQYFGPGTRLLVL.

This clonotype has just a few counts. This chain links TRBV7-3 with TRBJ2-7; D is unclear. Germline V lookup: CDR1 SGHTA, CDR2 FQGTGA. This CDR3 contains 14 residues. Trimming shortened V by 5 bases and J by 3 bases, and 14 bases separated the two germline ends. CDR3 nucleotides: TGTGCCAGCAGCCCCCGGCTAAGAGGCTACGAGCAGTACTTC. Translated: CASSPRLRGYEQYF.

For this clonotype: A read error may account for a junction end that differs from germline. This chain joins TRBV5-1 and TRBJ2-7; D unclear. Germline assignment: CDR1 SGHRS and CDR2 YFSETQ. The CDR3 has 15 amino acids. The CDR3 bases are TGCGCCAGCAGCTTTGGAGACCCTGCGCGCTACGAGCAGTGCTTC. Amino acid sequence: CASSFGDPARYEQCF.

This clonotype showed up many times. This CDR3 reads CASSKTGPWGETQYF. As DNA, the CDR3 is TGTGCCAGCAGTAAAACGGGCCCCTGGGGAGAGACCCAGTACTTC. The chain recombines TRBV12-3 or TRBV12-4 with TRBJ2-5; no reliable D call. This CDR3 contains 15 residues. Between the trimmed V and J ends, which lost 5 bases and 4 bases, there was a span of 17 bases.

This clonotype has more than one count but fewer than ten. The J gene is TRBJ2-1, the V gene TRBV9, with D perhaps assigned TRBD1 or TRBD2 (5 bases each). This CDR3 is built from 13 residues. Germline V CDR1 and CDR2: SGDLS, YYNGEE. Trimming stripped 2 bases from V and 8 bases from J, with 11 bases between. The CDR3 DNA follows: TGTGCCAGCAGCGTTTGGGGGAGTGATGAGCAGTTCTTC. Translating gives CASSVWGSDEQFF.

This clonotype was observed a few times. This chain uses TRBV20-1 with TRBJ2-7, with 10 nucleotides matching TRBD2. Trimming took 0 bases from V and 2 from J; bases not matched to a gene: 7. The CDR3 runs 16 residues. From germline, CDR1 is DFQATT and CDR2 SNEGSKA (reference sequence). CDR3 loop: CSARDWTSGSPYEQYF. Here the CDR3 DNA reads TGCAGTGCTAGAGATTGGACTAGCGGAAGCCCCTACGAGCAGTACTTC.

The DNA of the CDR3 is TGTGCCAGCAGCGGGGTTAGCGGAAACAATGAGCAGTTCTTC. It translates to CASSGVSGNNEQFF. The chain uses TRBV4-2 and TRBJ2-1, with a possible D match to TRBD2 (6 bases). This CDR3 has 14 residues. V was clipped by 5 bases and J by 5 bases, with 13 bases between them. Germline V lookup: CDR1 LGHNA, CDR2 YNFKEQ.

About this clonotype itself: The junction does not match germline at one end; this may be a read error. The chain couples TRBV5-1 to TRBJ2-7; 12 bases line up with TRBD1. Germline-derived CDR1 and CDR2 are SGHRS and YFSETQ. This CDR3 has 15 residues. CDR3: CASGLGDRGPYEQYF. The CDR3 DNA is TGCGCCAGCGGCTTGGGGGACAGGGGGCCATACGAGCAGTACTTC.

The table lists this clonotype with a few counts. The genes are TRBV7-6 and TRBJ2-7; 14 bases align to TRBD2. The trim removed 4 bases at V and 4 bases at J, leaving 12 bases unmatched. The CDR3 has 18 amino acids. Germline-derived CDR1 and CDR2 are SGHVS and FNYEAQ. CDR3 amino acids: CASSSGTSGSGYLYEQYF. CDR3 nucleotide sequence: TGTGCCAGCAGCTCTGGGACTAGCGGGAGTGGCTATCTTTACGAGCAGTACTTC.

This clonotype appeared a few times. This chain joins TRBV27 and TRBJ1-3; no clear D gene. Germline-derived CDR1 and CDR2 are MNHEY and SMNVEV (reference sequence). Trimming shortened V by 6 bases and J by 4 bases, and 10 bases separated the two germline ends. CDR3 length equals 13 residues. Here the CDR3 reads CASRSLPGNTIYF. The CDR3 DNA is TGTGCCAGCAGGTCCCTTCCCGGAAACACCATATATTTT.

V usage is TRBV6-5 and J usage is TRBJ2-7; 7 nucleotides line up with TRBD1. V dropped 0 bases and J dropped 5; count of bases not matched to a gene: 10. From germline, CDR1 is MNHEY and CDR2 SVGAGI. The CDR3 has 16 residues. The CDR3 nucleotides are TGTGCCAGCAGTTACTCGAAGGGGGCTATAAAAGACGAGCAGTACTTC. Translated: CASSYSKGAIKDEQYF.

The chain couples TRBV4-1 to TRBJ2-1, with D perhaps TRBD2 (6 bases). Looked up from germline, CDR1 is MGHRA and CDR2 is YSYEKL. Trimming removed 0 bases at V and 3 bases at J, with 21 bases between. CDR3 length equals 19 residues. CDR3 DNA sequence: TGCGCCAGCAGCCAAGACTCCAGCTTACGTGGGAGGTACTACAATGAGCAGTTCTTC. Its translation is CASSQDSSLRGRYYNEQFF.

In this sample, this clonotype turned up many times. This chain links TRBV28 with TRBJ2-1, with 9 bases that match TRBD2. The germline V gene has CDR1 MDHEN and CDR2 SYDVKM. Trimming at V came to 5 bases and at J to 2 bases, leaving 7 bases not matched to a gene. The CDR3 is 16 amino acids. The CDR3 coding sequence is TGTGCCAGCAGTAGCTGGACTAGCGTTCCCTACAATGAGCAGTTCTTC. Its protein is CASSSWTSVPYNEQFF.